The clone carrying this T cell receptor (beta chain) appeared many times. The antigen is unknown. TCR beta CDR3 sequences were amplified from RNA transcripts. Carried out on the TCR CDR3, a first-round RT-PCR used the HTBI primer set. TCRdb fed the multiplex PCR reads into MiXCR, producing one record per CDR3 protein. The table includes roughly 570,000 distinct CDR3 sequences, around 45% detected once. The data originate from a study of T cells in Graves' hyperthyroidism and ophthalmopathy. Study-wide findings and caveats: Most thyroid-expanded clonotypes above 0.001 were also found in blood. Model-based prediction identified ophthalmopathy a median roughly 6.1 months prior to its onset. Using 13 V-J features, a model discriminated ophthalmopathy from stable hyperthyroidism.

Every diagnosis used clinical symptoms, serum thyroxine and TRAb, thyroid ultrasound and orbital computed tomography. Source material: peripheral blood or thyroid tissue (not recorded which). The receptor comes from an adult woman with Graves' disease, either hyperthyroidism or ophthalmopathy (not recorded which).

As DNA, the CDR3 is TGTGCCATCAGTCACCGCCCCGGCGCGGATGGCTACACCTTC. Translation: CAISHRPGADGYTF. J is TRBJ1-2 and V is TRBV10-3; no firm D call. V dropped 5 bases and J dropped 6 bases, with 16 bases sitting between them. This CDR3 is 14 amino acids long. Germline CDR1 is ENHRY and CDR2 is SYGVKD.